These 27 T cell receptor beta chains originate from one sample sequenced in a study of T cell responses to AZD1222 COVID-19 vaccine (dated by TCRdb to the early 2020s). The time point label corresponds to: baseline before first vaccination. The library relied on the immunoSEQ multiplex PCR assay. Entries here come from immuneACCESS through TCRdb and include only in-frame sequences with V and J called. Some clones fail to appear in such tables; in the studies checked, an unresolved V gene covers under half of the shortfall, and the cause of the remainder is unknown. The sample profile shows roughly 120,000 clones; roughly 89% of them were found once. Approximately 5.1% of the sample lies in the top ten. The material was peripheral blood, obtained on day 0 of AZD1222 vaccination. These receptor sequences come from an adult in good health.

CDR3 DNA sequence: TGTGCCAGCACCAATGCGGGGGGCCTGGGAGAGACCCAGTACTTC. This sequence encodes CASTNAGGLGETQYF. The gene calls are TRBV6-6 and TRBJ2-5, with TRBD2 identical over 8 bases. Germline CDR1 and CDR2: MNHNY and SVGAGI (reference sequence). This CDR3 spans 15 amino acids. V shed 7 bases and J 4 bases; nucleotides not matched to a gene: 11.

The CDR3 DNA sequence: TGCGCCAGCAGCTTGACTAGATCGGGCACAGATACGCAGTATTTT. Its translation: CASSLTRSGTDTQYF. V gene TRBV5-1 combines with J gene TRBJ2-3; weak D call: TRBD2 (5 bases). V lost 1 base, J lost 1 base, and 10 bases lay in between. The CDR3 is made up of 15 amino acids. CDR1 and CDR2 from the germline V gene are SGHRS and YFSETQ. The full variable domain, in which reference TRBV5-1 and TRBJ2-3 provide the parts outside the CDR3, is KAGVTQTPRYLIKTRGQQVTLSCSPISGHRSVSWYQQTPGQGLQFLFEYFSETQRNKGNFPGRFSGRQFSNSRSEMNVSTLELGDSALYLCASSLTRSGTDTQYFGPGTRLTVL.

This clone turned up a few times. The rearrangement uses TRBV7-2 and TRBJ2-1; TRBD2 matches 11 bases. Germline V lookup: CDR1 SGHTA, CDR2 FQGNSA. The CDR3 length is 17 residues. The trim removed 2 bases at V and 7 bases at J, leaving 10 bases unmatched. CDR3 sequence reads: CASSLTLTSGRSNEQFF. In DNA, the CDR3 is TGTGCCAGCAGCTTAACCTTAACTAGCGGGAGAAGTAATGAGCAGTTCTTC.

The rearrangement joins TRBV11-2 to TRBJ1-2; D might be TRBD1 (5 bases). From germline, CDR1 is SGHAT and CDR2 FQNNGV. The CDR3 sequence is 13 residues long. Trimming shortened V by 3 bases and J by 10 bases, and 15 bases separated the two germline ends. The CDR3 sequence: CASSLGQRMDYTF. In nucleotides, the CDR3 is TGTGCCAGCAGCTTGGGGCAGCGAATGGACTACACCTTC.

The rearrangement uses TRBV7-9 and TRBJ2-2; D may be TRBD1 (6 bases). CDR1 SEHNR and CDR2 FQNEAQ come from the germline V gene (reference sequence). The V gene lost 5 bases and the J gene lost 5 bases, with 18 bases spanning the gap. The CDR3 has 16 amino acids. The CDR3 protein is CASSKRGQPRTGELFF. The CDR3 nucleotides are TGTGCCAGCAGCAAAAGAGGACAGCCAAGGACCGGGGAGCTGTTTTTT.

V and J are TRBV6-5 and TRBJ2-1; 7 bases are a match to TRBD1. The length of the CDR3 is 16 residues. The V gene end was trimmed by 0 bases and the J gene end by 1 base; junction bases not matched to a gene: 3. The germline V gene has CDR1 MNHEY and CDR2 SVGAGI. The CDR3 is CASSYSATGSYNEQFF. DNA of the CDR3: TGTGCCAGCAGTTACTCAGCGACAGGGTCCTACAATGAGCAGTTCTTC.

In DNA, the CDR3 is TGTGCCAGCAGAGATATCGGGGCTACGGCGGGTTCACCCCTCCACTTT. Encoded protein: CASRDIGATAGSPLHF. This chain uses TRBV27 with TRBJ1-6; tentatively, D is TRBD1 (5 bases). Germline V gene data show CDR1 as MNHEY and CDR2 as SMNVEV (reference sequence). The CDR3 has 16 amino acids. V was trimmed by 6 bases and J by 9 bases, leaving 21 bases between them.

The genes are TRBV10-2 and TRBJ1-1, with 7 nucleotides matching TRBD1. CDR1 and CDR2 from the germline V gene are WSHSY and SAAADI. The CDR3 length is 14 residues. Trimming cost V 3 bases and J 1 base; bases outside gene matches: 2. CDR3 amino acids: CASSDRDRNTEAFF. The CDR3 DNA reads as TGCGCCAGCAGTGACCGGGACAGGAACACTGAAGCTTTCTTT.

This clone was counted a single time. The V gene is TRBV3-1 (or the pseudogene TRBV3-2), the J gene TRBJ2-3; 7 nucleotides match TRBD1. V shed 4 bases and J 0 bases; nucleotides not matched to a gene: 7. From germline, CDR1 is LGHDT and CDR2 YNNKEL (reference sequence). This CDR3 is 16 amino acids long. CDR3 residues: CASSRKGTASTDTQYF. The CDR3 DNA reads TGTGCCAGCAGCCGAAAGGGGACAGCTAGCACAGATACGCAGTATTTT.

This clone appeared a few times. The limits of the CDR3 on the DNA are not certain, so only TCRdb's listed CDR3 is given. This chain uses TRBV19 with TRBJ2-2; the table's TRBD2 call for D was not verified on the DNA. The CDR3 extends over 16 residues, inclusive of both ends. Germline V gives CDR1 LNHDA, CDR2 SQIVND (reference sequence). CDR3 protein: CASTSVELASTGELFF.

Turning to this clone: A junction end diverges from the germline sequence, so it may reflect a read error. V gene TRBV11-2 combines with J gene TRBJ1-5, with 8 nucleotides matching TRBD1. CDR1 SGHAT and CDR2 FQNNGV come from the germline V gene. The CDR3 spans 14 residues. The CDR3 loop reads CASSVDRGSQPQHF. In DNA form, the CDR3 reads TGTGCCAGCAGCGTAGACAGGGGCAGTCAGCCCCAGCATTTT.

The J gene is TRBJ1-5, the V gene TRBV27; D is unresolved. The V end was cut by 0 bases, the J end by 7 bases, with 10 bases between. This CDR3 has 14 residues. From germline, CDR1 is MNHEY and CDR2 SMNVEV (reference sequence). CDR3 in amino acids: CASSLSRGGQPQHF. CDR3 DNA sequence: TGTGCCAGCAGTTTATCCCGGGGAGGCCAGCCCCAGCATTTT.

The rearrangement links TRBV5-5 to TRBJ1-2; the D gene is possibly TRBD1 (6 bases). V was trimmed by 0 bases and J by 3 bases, leaving 18 bases between them. CDR1 and CDR2 (germline): SGHKS, YYEKEE (reference sequence). The CDR3 has 17 residues. The CDR3 DNA follows: TGTGCCAGCAGCTTGGATCTCGGGGCAGGGGAATACTATGGCTACACCTTC. This translates into CASSLDLGAGEYYGYTF.

The rearrangement joins TRBV5-6 to TRBJ1-1; no clear D. V gave up 6 bases and J gave up 6 bases, with 18 bases separating them. The germline V gene encodes CDR1 SGHDT and CDR2 YYEEEE. The CDR3 contains 14 residues. The CDR3: CASNVGPLGAEAFF. The DNA of the CDR3 is TGTGCCAGCAACGTTGGCCCCCTCGGGGCTGAAGCTTTCTTT. Variable domain in full (rest from reference TRBV5-6 and TRBJ1-1): DAGVTQSPTHLIKTRGQQVTLRCSPKSGHDTVSWYQQALGQGPQFIFQYYEEEERQRGNFPDRFSGHQFPNYSSELNVNALLLGDSALYLCASNVGPLGAEAFFGQGTRLTVV.

CDR3 sequence: CASSAEMNTEAFF. CDR3 coding DNA: TGTGCCAGCAGCGCCGAGATGAACACTGAAGCTTTCTTT. This chain joins TRBV7-3 and TRBJ1-1; no clear D gene. Trimming left V 5 bases short and J 0 bases short, with 7 bases between. The germline CDR1 and CDR2 sequences are SGHTA and FQGTGA. The CDR3 has 13 amino acids.

The chain carries TRBV2 and TRBJ1-5; no definite D call. The CDR3 contains 13 residues. Germline V lookup: CDR1 SNHLY, CDR2 FYNNEI. Trimming took off 7 bases at V and 0 bases at J, with 7 bases between the two ends. The CDR3 DNA reads as TGTGCCAGCAAGGTTTATAGCAATCAGCCCCAGCATTTT. This sequence encodes CASKVYSNQPQHF.

The chain couples TRBV6-5 to TRBJ2-7; no reliable D call. The CDR3 sequence is 10 residues long. The ends were cut back, 6 bases at V and 3 bases at J, with 3 bases in the middle. Germline V gene lookup returns CDR1 MNHEY and CDR2 SVGAGI. The CDR3 nucleotides are TGTGCCAGCAGCGTCTACGAGCAGTACTTC. Protein: CASSVYEQYF.

This clone was found once. V usage is TRBV29-1 and J usage is TRBJ1-2; D possibly corresponds to TRBD1 (6 bases). This CDR3 comprises 14 residues. The V gene's germline CDR1 is SQVTM and CDR2 ANQGSEA. V lost 0 bases to trimming and J lost 5 bases, with 13 bases between them. The CDR3 region is CSVEDRGRSYGYTF. The DNA for the CDR3 is TGCAGCGTTGAAGATCGGGGGCGATCTTATGGCTACACCTTC. Based on the CDR3 plus reference TRBV29-1 and TRBJ1-2, the full variable domain is SAVISQKPSRDICQRGTSLTIQCQVDSQVTMMFWYRQQPGQSLTLIATANQGSEATYESGFVIDKFPISRPNLTFSTLTVSNMSPEDSSIYLCSVEDRGRSYGYTFGSGTRLTVV.

This chain links TRBV11-2 with TRBJ1-2; 7 nucleotides line up with TRBD1. With 5 bases clipped from V and 1 base from J, the junction kept 13 bases outside the gene matches. This CDR3 region has 17 residues. CDR1 is SGHAT and CDR2 is FQNNGV in the germline V gene. CDR3 DNA: TGTGCCAGCAGCCTACGACAGGGTGGCGGACTTAACTATGGCTACACCTTC. Its translation: CASSLRQGGGLNYGYTF.

The chain joins TRBV9 to TRBJ2-6, with a tentative D call TRBD1 (5 bases). CDR1 is SGDLS and CDR2 is YYNGEE in the germline V gene. Trimming pared 0 bases from V and 0 bases from J, leaving 10 bases between. This CDR3 contains 17 residues. The CDR3 spells CASSVGGISSGANVLTF. The DNA of the CDR3 is TGTGCCAGCAGCGTAGGGGGCATCAGCTCTGGGGCCAACGTCCTGACTTTC.

There are a few counts of this clone. The chain links TRBV11-2 to TRBJ2-1; possibly TRBD1 or TRBD2 for D (5 bases each). V shed 1 base and J shed 7 bases, with 14 bases lying between them. The length of the CDR3 is 15 residues. CDR1 is SGHAT, CDR2 FQNNGV, per germline. CDR3: CASSLVTAVGNEQFF. The DNA for the CDR3 is TGTGCCAGCAGCTTAGTGACAGCGGTTGGGAATGAGCAGTTCTTC.

This chain uses TRBV7-2 with TRBJ2-5, with D perhaps TRBD1 or TRBD2 (5 bases each). V shed 0 bases and J shed 1 base, with 6 bases lying between them. CDR1 and CDR2 (germline): SGHTA, FQGNSA. The CDR3 extends over 14 amino acids. The CDR3 DNA follows: TGTGCCAGCAGCTTAGCGAGGGGCCAAGAGACCCAGTACTTC. Its translation is CASSLARGQETQYF.

This sequence joins TRBV5-1 and TRBJ1-1, with TRBD1 as a possible D gene (6 bases). The CDR3 is 14 residues long. Trimming took 5 bases from V and 0 from J, leaving 11 bases between them. The germline CDR1 and CDR2 sequences are SGHRS and YFSETQ. CDR3 nucleotides: TGCGCCAGCAGACCCGGACAGCTGAACACTGAAGCTTTCTTT. Translated: CASRPGQLNTEAFF.

The chain has TRBV7-2 and TRBJ1-5, with D possibly TRBD1 on 5 matching bases. Trimming removed 5 bases at V and 2 bases at J, with 13 bases between. The CDR3 is made up of 15 amino acids. Germline V gene data show CDR1 as SGHTA and CDR2 as FQGNSA. The CDR3, as DNA: TGTGCCAGCAGCCCGAGACAGTCGGGCAATCAGCCCCAGCATTTT. Encoded protein: CASSPRQSGNQPQHF.

The chain recombines TRBV5-1 with TRBJ2-5; TRBD1 matches 8 bases. The germline CDR1 and CDR2 sequences are SGHRS and YFSETQ. Trimming took 4 bases from V and 5 from J; bases not matched to a gene: 4. CDR3 length: 13 residues. CDR3 residues: CASSPDRAETQYF. In DNA form, the CDR3 reads TGCGCCAGCAGCCCGGACAGGGCCGAGACCCAGTACTTC.

Comments on this clone: Different DNA sequences within this sample yield the same CDR3. The DNA of the CDR3 is TGTGCCAGCAGCCCAGGGTTCTCCTACGAGCAGTACTTC. Translated, it gives CASSPGFSYEQYF. V gene TRBV27 combines with J gene TRBJ2-7; a weak D match, TRBD1 (5 bases). Trimming removed 6 bases at V and 0 bases at J, with 9 bases between. The V gene's germline CDR1 is MNHEY and CDR2 SMNVEV (reference sequence). This CDR3 comprises 13 residues.

The chain uses TRBV3-1 (or the pseudogene TRBV3-2) and TRBJ1-3; TRBD1 is a possible D gene (5 bases). The V gene lost 6 bases and the J gene lost 9 bases, with 12 bases spanning the gap. Looked up from germline, CDR1 is LGHDT and CDR2 is YNNKEL (reference sequence). The CDR3 has 12 residues. The CDR3: CASRAPQGTIYF. In DNA form, the CDR3 reads TGTGCCAGCAGGGCCCCCCAGGGCACCATATATTTT.